This entry is about one T cell receptor (beta chain). Its target is unknown. This entry comes from a study of cytomegalovirus exposure and HLA in healthy donors. This CDR3 contains 15 residues. Trimming at V came to 0 bases and at J to 6 bases, leaving 7 bases not matched to a gene. CDR1 SEHNR and CDR2 FQNEAQ come from the germline V gene (reference sequence). Study results and limitations: The investigators catalogued 150 to 200 TCR beta chains as cytomegalovirus-associated.

PCR primers comprised 60 Vbeta and 13 Jbeta primers. Using immunoSEQ multiplex PCR, the repertoire was profiled, and TCRdb retains in-frame clones only, with some absent. The table records about 100,000 clones, 75% to 85% of them present only once. Sequenced: PBMCs. The chain combines TRBV7-9 with TRBJ1-2, with 7 bases fitting TRBD1. The sequence came from a woman in her 50s in good health and CMV-seropositive. The CDR3: CASSLASGGRDGYTF. The CDR3 DNA follows: TGTGCCAGCAGCTTAGCGTCAGGGGGACGGGATGGCTACACCTTC.